The 31 T cell receptor beta chains below were found in one sample sequenced in a study of technical replicates of blood from four donors. Assay: immunoSEQ multiplex PCR; the TCRdb copy retains only in-frame clones and omits some. Among roughly 70,000 clones listed, roughly nine tenths were seen once. The material sequenced was PBMCs. The receptors derive from a human donor in good health. Some clones in this sample may be carry-over from other donors' samples.

This sequence joins TRBV6-4 and TRBJ2-7, with a weak D call TRBD1 (5 bases). Germline V lookup: CDR1 MRHNA, CDR2 SNTAGT. This CDR3 is built from 13 residues. Trimming took off 3 bases at V and 7 bases at J, with 13 bases between the two ends. The CDR3 spells CASSEGVGSEQYF. The DNA of the CDR3 is TGTGCCAGCAGTGAAGGGGTTGGAAGTGAGCAGTACTTC.

The chain links TRBV5-4 to TRBJ2-3; D is ambiguous. This CDR3 is 13 amino acids long. Germline V CDR1 and CDR2: SGHNT, YYREEE (reference sequence). Trimming pared 0 bases from V and 4 bases from J, leaving 6 bases between. The CDR3 DNA is TGTGCCAGCAGCTTGGGGGCCCCAGATACGCAGTATTTT. As protein: CASSLGAPDTQYF.

The V call is TRBV9, the J call TRBJ1-1; 7 nucleotides align to TRBD1. Unmatched junction bases numbered 2, after V lost 1 base and J lost 5 bases. From germline, CDR1 is SGDLS and CDR2 YYNGEE. The CDR3 has 13 residues. CDR3 DNA sequence: TGTGCCAGCAGCGTAAGGGGGCAGACTGAAGCTTTCTTT. This translates into CASSVRGQTEAFF.

The V call is TRBV7-6, the J call TRBJ2-1; 11 bases are a match to TRBD1. There are 16 residues in the CDR3. Trimming at V came to 5 bases and at J to 7 bases, leaving 10 bases not matched to a gene. The germline V gene encodes CDR1 SGHVS and CDR2 FNYEAQ. CDR3 DNA: TGTGCCAGCAGCACCCGTTCCGGGACAGGGGGTAATGAGCAGTTCTTC. It is translated as CASSTRSGTGGNEQFF.

The rearrangement uses TRBV19 and TRBJ2-7, with D tentatively TRBD1 (5 bases). This CDR3 spans 14 amino acids. Germline V gene lookup returns CDR1 LNHDA and CDR2 SQIVND (reference sequence). V gave up 5 bases and J gave up 3 bases, with 14 bases separating them. CDR3 region: CASSLMKGVYEQYF. The CDR3 coding sequence is TGTGCCAGTAGTTTAATGAAAGGGGTCTACGAGCAGTACTTC.

This clone appeared a few times. This chain uses TRBV29-1 with TRBJ1-5; TRBD1 might be the D (5 bases). V was pared by 7 bases and J by 4 bases, with 11 bases between. Germline CDR1 reads SQVTM; CDR2 reads ANQGSEA. The CDR3 is made up of 12 amino acids. CDR3 residues: CSAGTPNQPQHF. The DNA for the CDR3 is TGCAGCGCCGGGACTCCAAATCAGCCCCAGCATTTT.

The chain recombines TRBV4-1 with TRBJ1-4; D remains ambiguous. Trimming took 2 bases from V and 7 from J, leaving 14 bases between them. This CDR3 has 15 residues. The germline CDR1 and CDR2 sequences are MGHRA and YSYEKL. CDR3: CASSQLAPQVEKLFF. The CDR3 DNA is TGCGCCAGCAGCCAACTTGCGCCCCAGGTTGAAAAACTGTTTTTT.

This chain joins TRBV5-1 and TRBJ1-4, with 7 nucleotides matching TRBD1. The CDR3 loop spans 14 amino acids. With V trimmed by 1 base and J by 7 bases, 4 bases remained unmatched. Germline CDR1 SGHRS, CDR2 YFSETQ. CDR3 sequence: CASSLLGGVEKLFF. The CDR3 nucleotides are TGCGCCAGCAGCTTGTTAGGGGGCGTTGAAAAACTGTTTTTT.

The chain links TRBV27 to TRBJ2-1, with D perhaps TRBD1 (6 bases). Germline loops: CDR1 MNHEY, CDR2 SMNVEV (reference sequence). Between the trimmed V and J ends, which lost 3 bases and 6 bases, there was a span of 18 bases. The CDR3 loop spans 16 amino acids. The CDR3 region is CASSFHLQEGGNEQFF. The CDR3 bases are TGTGCCAGCAGTTTTCATCTGCAGGAAGGGGGCAATGAGCAGTTCTTC.

V gene TRBV4-2 combines with J gene TRBJ2-3, with 12 positions matching TRBD2. CDR1 is LGHNA and CDR2 is YNFKEQ in the germline V gene. This CDR3 is built from 16 residues. Losses at the gene ends were 4 bases for V and 8 bases for J; bases not matched to a gene: 10. CDR3 sequence (DNA): TGTGCCAGCAGCCCTACTCTAGCGGGGGGGCCAGGTACGCAGTATTTT. Translated, it gives CASSPTLAGGPGTQYF.

This clone is a singleton in its sample. The J gene is TRBJ2-3, the V gene TRBV29-1; a weak D match, TRBD1 (7 bases). From germline, CDR1 is SQVTM and CDR2 ANQGSEA. The CDR3 has 12 residues. With 6 bases removed from V and 6 bases from J, the gap between germline ends came to 13 bases. The CDR3 region has the DNA TGCAGCGTCGTGACAGGGAGGGATACGCAGTATTTT. Its protein product is CSVVTGRDTQYF.

The chain carries TRBV7-2 and TRBJ2-5, with 7 bases fitting TRBD1. J gave up 3 bases and V 0 bases, and 7 bases lay outside the gene matches. The germline V gene has CDR1 SGHTA and CDR2 FQGNSA. CDR3 length: 16 residues. The CDR3 loop is CASSLAAQGVKETQYF. The CDR3, as DNA: TGTGCCAGCAGCTTAGCGGCGCAGGGGGTCAAAGAGACCCAGTACTTC.

The chain uses TRBV6-4 and TRBJ2-7, with 7 positions matching TRBD1. The J segment lost 7 bases and the V segment lost 2 bases, leaving 5 bases of the junction unmatched. The V gene's germline CDR1 is MRHNA and CDR2 SNTAGT. The CDR3 contains 13 residues. The CDR3 reads CASSDRGRREQYF. The CDR3 DNA reads TGTGCCAGCAGTGACAGGGGGCGCCGGGAGCAGTACTTC.

The rearrangement uses TRBV5-1 and TRBJ1-4; maybe TRBD1 (6 bases). Deletions cut 3 bases from V and 2 bases from J, with 8 bases between. Germline V CDR1 and CDR2: SGHRS, YFSETQ. The CDR3 has 14 residues. The CDR3 spells CASSSDSTNEKLFF. CDR3 coding DNA: TGCGCCAGCAGCTCGGACAGCACTAATGAAAAACTGTTTTTT. Variable domain in full (rest from reference TRBV5-1 and TRBJ1-4): KAGVTQTPRYLIKTRGQQVTLSCSPISGHRSVSWYQQTPGQGLQFLFEYFSETQRNKGNFPGRFSGRQFSNSRSEMNVSTLELGDSALYLCASSSDSTNEKLFFGSGTQLSVL.

This chain connects TRBV4-1 to TRBJ2-7; D perhaps matches TRBD2 (6 bases). The CDR3 is made up of 15 amino acids. The V gene lost 1 base and the J gene lost 4 bases, with 14 bases spanning the gap. CDR1 is MGHRA, CDR2 YSYEKL, per germline. CDR3 nucleotides: TGCGCCAGCAGCCAAGGTCCTGCGACTAGGTACGAGCAGTACTTC. Residues: CASSQGPATRYEQYF.

The V gene is TRBV19, the J gene TRBJ2-7; 8 bases line up with TRBD2. This CDR3 spans 13 amino acids. J was trimmed by 5 bases and V by 3 bases; bases with no gene match: 3. Germline assignment: CDR1 LNHDA and CDR2 SQIVND (reference sequence). The CDR3 reads CASSIGGVNEQYF. In DNA, the CDR3 is TGTGCCAGTAGTATCGGGGGGGTGAACGAGCAGTACTTC.

The chain links TRBV30 to TRBJ2-7, with D perhaps TRBD1 (6 bases). The length of the CDR3 is 12 residues. Trimming pared 5 bases from V and 5 bases from J, leaving 13 bases between. CDR1 and CDR2 (germline): GTSNPN, SVGIG (reference sequence). As DNA, the CDR3 is TGTGCCTGGGAAAGACAGGTCAACGAGCAGTACTTC. Protein: CAWERQVNEQYF.

The chain uses TRBV25-1 and TRBJ1-4; no firm D call. CDR3 length: 17 residues. Trimming took off 5 bases at V and 0 bases at J, with 16 bases between the two ends. The germline gives CDR1 MGHDK, CDR2 SYGVNS. The CDR3: CASSLHLVSTTNEKLFF. The DNA of the CDR3 is TGTGCCAGCAGTCTCCATTTGGTTAGCACAACTAATGAAAAACTGTTTTTT.

V is TRBV6-1 and J is TRBJ1-2, with 11 bases fitting TRBD1. There are 14 residues in the CDR3. V was clipped by 6 bases and J by 4 bases; unmatched bases: 4. Germline V gene data show CDR1 as MNHNS and CDR2 as SASEGT. This CDR3 reads CASRDRGRAYGYTF. As DNA, the CDR3 is TGTGCCAGCAGGGACAGGGGGCGCGCCTATGGCTACACCTTC.

V gene TRBV18 combines with J gene TRBJ1-3; the match to TRBD1 covers 8 bases. The CDR3 has 14 amino acids. The germline CDR1 and CDR2 sequences are KGHSH and LQKENI. With V trimmed by 3 bases and J by 8 bases, 6 bases remained unmatched. The CDR3 loop is CASSPPAQGDTIYF. The CDR3 bases are TGTGCCAGCTCACCGCCAGCACAGGGGGACACCATATATTTT.

The chain recombines TRBV30 with TRBJ2-7; 10 bases agree with TRBD1. The germline V gene encodes CDR1 GTSNPN and CDR2 SVGIG (reference sequence). The V segment lost 5 bases and the J segment 4 bases; nucleotides outside the gene matches: 8. CDR3 length: 14 amino acids. The CDR3 DNA reads as TGTGCCTGGGACCCCGGGACAGGGGTGTACGAGCAGTACTTC. Its translation: CAWDPGTGVYEQYF.

A single count supports this clone. The chain joins TRBV7-9 to TRBJ1-5; 7 positions match TRBD1. The CDR3 sequence is 14 residues long. The V gene end was trimmed by 1 base and the J gene end by 6 bases; junction bases not matched to a gene: 3. Germline CDR1 is SEHNR and CDR2 is FQNEAQ (reference sequence). The CDR3 protein is CASSLGQGSQPQHF. CDR3 DNA: TGTGCCAGCAGCTTAGGACAGGGATCTCAGCCCCAGCATTTT.

V is TRBV6-1 and J is TRBJ2-7; D is possibly TRBD1 (6 bases). V lost 7 bases, J lost 3 bases, and 13 bases lay in between. The CDR3 spans 13 residues. The germline V gene encodes CDR1 MNHNS and CDR2 SASEGT. CDR3 nucleotide sequence: TGTGCCAGCATTATGGACAGTTTCTACGAGCAGTACTTC. This translates into CASIMDSFYEQYF.

This chain links TRBV18 with TRBJ2-1; 7 bases are a match to TRBD1. The V gene end was trimmed by 3 bases and the J gene end by 7 bases; junction bases not matched to a gene: 9. This CDR3 contains 15 residues. The germline gives CDR1 KGHSH, CDR2 LQKENI. The CDR3 loop is CASSPGQNTFNEQFF. In DNA, the CDR3 is TGTGCCAGCTCACCGGGACAGAACACCTTTAATGAGCAGTTCTTC. Based on the CDR3 plus reference TRBV18 and TRBJ2-1, the full variable domain is NAGVMQNPRHLVRRRGQEARLRCSPMKGHSHVYWYRQLPEEGLKFMVYLQKENIIDESGMPKERFSAEFPKEGPSILRIQQVVRGDSAAYFCASSPGQNTFNEQFFGPGTRLTVL.

In nucleotides, the CDR3 is TGTGCCAGCGCCCCAGATGAAGCGGGGATCTTCGACCAGTATTTT. It translates to CASAPDEAGIFDQYF. The chain joins TRBV7-2 to TRBJ2-3, with 7 positions matching TRBD2. V shed 8 bases, J shed 12 bases, and the junction held 20 bases outside the gene matches. Per the germline V gene, CDR1 is SGHTA and CDR2 is FQGNSA. The CDR3 has 15 amino acids. The full variable domain, with the rest looked up from reference TRBV7-2 and TRBJ2-3, is GAGVSQSPSNKVTEKGKDVELRCDPISGHTALYWYRQSLGQGLEFLIYFQGNSAPDKSGLPSDRFSAERTGGSVSTLTIQRTQQEDSAVYLCASAPDEAGIFDQYFGPGTRLTVL.

The chain has TRBV30 and TRBJ2-1; D is unclear. This CDR3 has 12 residues. Per germline, CDR1 GTSNPN and CDR2 SVGIG (reference sequence). The V gene lost 3 bases and the J gene lost 9 bases, with 12 bases spanning the gap. The CDR3 reads CAWRAPPGEQFF. CDR3 bases: TGTGCCTGGAGGGCCCCCCCAGGTGAGCAGTTCTTC.

The genes are TRBV2 and TRBJ2-7; 7 bases fit TRBD2. The CDR3 consists of 15 residues. Losses at the gene ends were 6 bases for V and 6 bases for J; bases not matched to a gene: 14. Germline CDR1 and CDR2: SNHLY and FYNNEI. The CDR3 sequence: CASRTFEGGLSEQYF. Here the CDR3 DNA reads TGTGCCAGCAGAACTTTTGAGGGAGGGCTCAGCGAGCAGTACTTC.

This clone was observed a single time. This sequence joins TRBV18 and TRBJ2-5; a possible D gene is TRBD2 (5 bases). Trimming removed 2 bases from V and 5 bases from J, with 15 bases in between. The CDR3 is 15 amino acids. Germline CDR1 KGHSH, CDR2 LQKENI. CDR3 region: CASSPSASLGETQYF. CDR3 nucleotides: TGTGCCAGCTCACCAAGCGCTAGCTTGGGGGAGACCCAGTACTTC.

This chain uses TRBV7-2 with TRBJ1-6, with D maybe TRBD1 (5 bases). CDR1 and CDR2 (germline): SGHTA, FQGNSA. The CDR3 is 14 amino acids. Trimming took 6 bases from V and 9 from J, leaving 15 bases between them. CDR3 residues: CASRGRSMGSPLHF. The DNA for the CDR3 is TGTGCCAGCAGGGGGCGCTCGATGGGTTCACCCCTCCACTTT. Full variable domain (missing parts from reference TRBV7-2 and TRBJ1-6): GAGVSQSPSNKVTEKGKDVELRCDPISGHTALYWYRQSLGQGLEFLIYFQGNSAPDKSGLPSDRFSAERTGGSVSTLTIQRTQQEDSAVYLCASRGRSMGSPLHFGNGTRLTVT.

The chain combines TRBV7-2 with TRBJ2-7; 8 bases fit TRBD2. CDR3 length equals 16 residues. From germline, CDR1 is SGHTA and CDR2 FQGNSA. J gave up 4 bases and V 1 base, and 9 bases lay outside the gene matches. The CDR3 protein is CASSLDGISGDYEQYF. The DNA of the CDR3 is TGTGCCAGCAGCTTAGATGGTATTAGCGGGGATTACGAGCAGTACTTC.

The chain joins TRBV2 to TRBJ2-5; a possible D gene is TRBD2 (6 bases). There are 14 residues in the CDR3. V lost 7 bases and J 0 bases, leaving 12 bases between the germline ends. Germline CDR1 and CDR2: SNHLY and FYNNEI. DNA of the CDR3: TGTGCCAGCACCATCGGGACTGACCAAGAGACCCAGTACTTC. This translates into CASTIGTDQETQYF.